This T cell receptor beta chain came from a study of cytotoxic CD8 clonotypes in ibrutinib-treated CLL. Overall study context: After a median of 68 months, about 14 patients stayed remitted and roughly 12 progressed; responses had been partial in roughly 25 and complete in 2. Notes on the study in general: Under therapy, public clonotypes either contracted or stayed stable, and they were uncommon.

The table came from immunoSEQ multiplex PCR; TCRdb's copy has only in-frame clones and leaves some out. The sample has fewer than 90,000 clones, about 86% seen once. The CDR3 spans 10 residues. The germline gives CDR1 LNHDA, CDR2 SQIVND (reference sequence). Trimming shortened V by 8 bases and J by 6 bases, and 7 bases separated the two germline ends. Regarding this clone: Its antigen is as yet unknown.

The receptor was derived from a human donor with chronic lymphocytic leukemia. The J gene is TRBJ1-2, the V gene TRBV19; D remains ambiguous. The material was PBMCs, obtained before ibrutinib treatment. CDR3 DNA sequence: TGTGCCAGTTTTATTCATGGCTACACCTTC. It encodes CASFIHGYTF.